Listed below are T cell receptor beta chains from one sample, sequenced in a study of blood T cells in healthy people across ages. A single record per CDR3 protein comes from TCRdb applying MiXCR to the 5' RACE reads. The sample contains approximately 1.5 million distinct CDR3 sequences, around 40% of which appear only once. Source material: blood. Receptor source: a woman between 18 and 30 years old in good health. CDR3s include the opening cysteine and the closing phenylalanine or tryptophan. A D gene is named only where the DNA matches it firmly. Only part of the rows carry a size: once, few, many, or a class if the clone is expanded.

length: 14
J: TRBJ2-5
V: TRBV7-2
D: .
size: few
CDR3: CASSRPDTGETQYF
DNA: TGTGCCAGCAGCCGCCCAGACACAGGAGAGACCCAGTACTTC

length: 14
J: TRBJ2-5
V: TRBV5-1
D: .
size: .
CDR3: CASSPLMGPETQYF
DNA: TGCGCCAGCAGCCCTCTGATGGGGCCGGAGACCCAGTACTTC

length: 19
J: TRBJ2-1
V: TRBV4-2
D: TRBD2
size: few
CDR3: CASSQRQGSLAGFYNEQFF
DNA: TGTGCCAGCAGCCAACGACAGGGAAGCCTAGCGGGGTTTTACAATGAGCAGTTCTTC

length: 17
J: TRBJ2-5
V: TRBV4-3
D: .
size: few
CDR3: CASSQSAGGFTEETQYF
DNA: TGCGCCAGCAGCCAAAGTGCTGGGGGTTTTACTGAAGAGACCCAGTACTTC

length: 15
J: TRBJ2-1
V: TRBV9
D: .
size: many
CDR3: CASSVAGDTYNEQFF
DNA: TGTGCCAGCAGCGTAGCGGGAGATACCTACAATGAGCAGTTCTTC

length: 15
J: TRBJ1-2
V: TRBV20-1
D: TRBD1
size: many
CDR3: CSAGFGQGGGNGYTF
DNA: TGCAGTGCCGGATTCGGACAGGGAGGGGGGAATGGCTACACCTTC

length: 16
J: TRBJ2-6
V: TRBV18
D: .
size: .
CDR3: CASSSYDRSGANVLTF
DNA: TGTGCCAGCTCATCATACGACCGCTCTGGGGCCAACGTCCTGACTTTC

length: 13
J: TRBJ2-3
V: TRBV12-3/TRBV12-4
D: .
size: .
CDR3: CASSLRLTNTQYF
DNA: TGTGCCAGCAGTTTAAGGCTTACCAATACGCAGTATTTT

length: 16
J: TRBJ1-5
V: TRBV7-2
D: TRBD1
size: many
CDR3: CASSLVGQGGNQPQHF
DNA: TGTGCCAGCAGCTTAGTGGGACAGGGAGGCAATCAGCCCCAGCATTTT

length: 14
J: TRBJ2-3
V: TRBV15
D: .
size: .
CDR3: CATSNAFSTDTPYF
DNA: TGTGCCACCAGCAATGCGTTTAGCACAGATACGCCGTATTTT

length: 15
J: TRBJ2-1
V: TRBV20-1
D: .
size: .
CDR3: CSAPQRGSSYNEQFF
DNA: TGCAGTGCCCCCCAGAGGGGGAGCTCCTACAATGAGCAGTTCTTC

length: 14
J: TRBJ2-5
V: TRBV6-2/TRBV6-3
D: .
size: .
CDR3: CASSYSRVYNEQYF
DNA: TGTGCCAGCAGTTACTCGCGGGTCTACAATGAGCAGTACTTC

length: 12
J: TRBJ1-6
V: TRBV9
D: .
size: .
CDR3: CASSVNNSPLHF
DNA: TGTGCCAGCAGCGTCAATAATTCACCCCTCCACTTT

length: 16
J: TRBJ1-5
V: TRBV7-2
D: .
size: few
CDR3: CASSLAGGWGRQPQHF
DNA: TGTGCCAGCAGCTTAGCGGGGGGATGGGGGCGTCAGCCCCAGCATTTT

length: 13
J: TRBJ1-2
V: TRBV6-5
D: .
size: few
CDR3: CASREDHYYGYTF
DNA: TGTGCCAGCAGAGAAGACCATTACTATGGCTACACCTTC

length: 14
J: TRBJ1-1
V: TRBV6-5
D: .
size: .
CDR3: CASSLRTAGTEAFF
DNA: TGTGCCAGCAGTCTCCGGACCGCAGGCACTGAAGCTTTCTTT

length: 15
J: TRBJ1-3
V: TRBV30
D: TRBD1
size: .
CDR3: CAWSALTGFGNTIYF
DNA: TGTGCCTGGAGTGCCCTGACAGGGTTCGGAAACACCATATATTTT

length: 14
J: TRBJ2-1
V: TRBV5-4
D: TRBD1
size: .
CDR3: CAGPTGEYYNEQFF
DNA: TGTGCCGGCCCAACAGGGGAGTACTACAATGAGCAGTTCTTC

length: 13
J: TRBJ2-3
V: TRBV20-1
D: .
size: few
CDR3: CSAGSAGTDTQYF
DNA: TGCAGTGCTGGATCGGCGGGGACAGATACGCAGTATTTT

length: 14
J: TRBJ2-1
V: TRBV20-1
D: .
size: many
CDR3: CSARDVVGHDEQFF
DNA: TGCAGTGCTAGAGATGTTGTAGGTCACGATGAGCAGTTCTTC

length: 14
J: TRBJ2-5
V: TRBV5-1
D: .
size: once
CDR3: CASSLEGGQEAQYF
DNA: TGCGCCAGCAGCTTGGAAGGAGGGCAAGAGGCCCAGTACTTC

length: 14
J: TRBJ2-7
V: TRBV12-3/TRBV12-4
D: .
size: few
CDR3: CATSLGISSYEQYF
DNA: TGTGCCACCAGTTTAGGTATTAGTTCCTACGAGCAGTACTTC

length: 17
J: TRBJ2-2
V: TRBV9
D: TRBD1
size: .
CDR3: CASSVDRVMSNTGELFF
DNA: TGTGCCAGCAGCGTCGACAGGGTAATGTCGAACACCGGGGAGCTGTTTTTT

length: 17
J: TRBJ1-1
V: TRBV4-2
D: .
size: .
CDR3: CASSQGAAGQVNTEAFF
DNA: TGTGCCAGCAGCCAGGGGGCAGCGGGACAAGTGAACACTGAAGCTTTCTTT

length: 12
J: TRBJ2-7
V: TRBV15
D: .
size: .
CDR3: CATSFPVGEQYF
DNA: TGTGCCACCAGCTTCCCTGTAGGGGAGCAGTACTTC

length: 14
J: TRBJ1-6
V: TRBV7-2
D: .
size: .
CDR3: CASRAGAYNSPLHF
DNA: TGTGCCAGCAGAGCAGGGGCTTATAATTCACCCCTCCACTTT

length: 15
J: TRBJ2-7
V: TRBV4-3
D: .
size: few
CDR3: CASSQLRDFSYEQYF
DNA: TGCGCCAGCAGCCAACTCCGGGACTTCTCCTACGAGCAGTACTTC

length: 17
J: TRBJ2-5
V: TRBV14
D: .
size: .
CDR3: CASSQADYRVGQETQYF
DNA: TGTGCCAGCAGCCAAGCCGATTACAGGGTCGGCCAAGAGACCCAGTACTTC

length: 11
J: TRBJ2-1
V: TRBV10-2
D: .
size: .
CDR3: CASTPHNEQFF
DNA: TGCGCCAGCACGCCTCACAATGAGCAGTTCTTC

length: 12
J: TRBJ2-5
V: TRBV12-3/TRBV12-4
D: .
size: .
CDR3: CATNRGGETQYF
DNA: TGTGCCACTAACAGGGGAGGGGAGACCCAGTACTTC

length: 14
J: TRBJ2-7
V: TRBV7-2
D: .
size: .
CDR3: CASSLGSGEREQYF
DNA: TGTGCCAGCAGCTTAGGCTCGGGGGAGCGCGAGCAGTACTTC

length: 18
J: TRBJ2-1
V: TRBV20-1
D: TRBD2
size: .
CDR3: CSARDRVSGRAPYNEQFF
DNA: TGCAGTGCTAGAGATCGGGTTAGCGGGAGGGCCCCCTACAATGAGCAGTTCTTC

length: 14
J: TRBJ1-1
V: TRBV4-1
D: .
size: many
CDR3: CASSGPTENTEAFF
DNA: TGCGCCAGCAGCGGGCCGACGGAAAACACTGAAGCTTTCTTT

length: 15
J: TRBJ2-1
V: TRBV2
D: .
size: few
CDR3: CASSEVVSSYNEQFF
DNA: TGTGCCAGCAGTGAAGTGGTGAGCTCCTACAATGAGCAGTTCTTC

length: 13
J: TRBJ2-3
V: TRBV6-2/TRBV6-3
D: .
size: few
CDR3: CASSQPPIDTQYF
DNA: TGTGCCAGCAGCCAACCCCCCATTGATACGCAGTATTTT

length: 12
J: TRBJ2-7
V: TRBV28
D: TRBD1
size: .
CDR3: CASKGQKYEQYF
DNA: TGTGCCAGCAAGGGACAGAAATACGAGCAGTACTTC

length: 14
J: TRBJ2-3
V: TRBV25-1
D: .
size: .
CDR3: CASSGDIGEDTQYF
DNA: TGTGCCAGCAGTGGGGACATTGGCGAAGATACGCAGTATTTT

length: 11
J: TRBJ2-5
V: TRBV24-1
D: .
size: .
CDR3: CATCGGDEQYF
DNA: TGTGCCACCTGTGGGGGTGATGAGCAGTACTTC

length: 17
J: TRBJ2-1
V: TRBV7-2
D: .
size: .
CDR3: CASSLVGRGTSYNEQFF
DNA: TGTGCCAGCAGCTTAGTCGGTCGGGGGACTTCCTACAATGAGCAGTTCTTC

length: 12
J: TRBJ2-3
V: TRBV29-1
D: TRBD2
size: .
CDR3: CSAGLAADTQYF
DNA: TGCAGCGCCGGACTAGCAGCAGATACGCAGTATTTT

length: 17
J: TRBJ2-3
V: TRBV6-2/TRBV6-3
D: .
size: few
CDR3: CASRSPSLIINTDTQYF
DNA: TGTGCCAGCAGATCTCCCTCCCTCATCATCAACACAGATACGCAGTATTTT